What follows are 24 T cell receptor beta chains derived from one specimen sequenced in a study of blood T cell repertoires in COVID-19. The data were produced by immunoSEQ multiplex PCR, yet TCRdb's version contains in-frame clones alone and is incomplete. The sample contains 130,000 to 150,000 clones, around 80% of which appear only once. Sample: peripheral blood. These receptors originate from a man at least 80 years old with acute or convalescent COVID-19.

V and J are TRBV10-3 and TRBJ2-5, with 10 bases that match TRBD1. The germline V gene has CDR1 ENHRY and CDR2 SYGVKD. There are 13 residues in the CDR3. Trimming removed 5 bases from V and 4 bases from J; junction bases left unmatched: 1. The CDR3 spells CAISWDRGETQYF. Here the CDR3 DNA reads TGTGCCATCAGTTGGGACAGGGGAGAGACCCAGTACTTC.

The CDR3 loop reads CASASRGSDEQYF. The CDR3 region has the DNA TGTGCCAGCGCTTCGCGGGGGAGTGACGAGCAGTACTTC. The chain is built from TRBV12-3 or TRBV12-4 and TRBJ2-7; 7 bases match TRBD2. Trimming at V came to 8 bases and at J to 5 bases, leaving 9 bases not matched to a gene. The CDR3 runs 13 residues.

The CDR3 sequence is CASSQDAGVNTGELFF. The CDR3 DNA follows: TGTGCCAGCAGCCAAGATGCGGGGGTGAACACCGGGGAGCTGTTTTTT. V is TRBV3-1 (or the pseudogene TRBV3-2) and J is TRBJ2-2; 7 bases agree with TRBD2. V dropped 0 bases and J dropped 1; count of bases not matched to a gene: 2. The CDR3 is made up of 16 amino acids. The germline V gene encodes CDR1 LGHDT and CDR2 YNNKEL (reference sequence).

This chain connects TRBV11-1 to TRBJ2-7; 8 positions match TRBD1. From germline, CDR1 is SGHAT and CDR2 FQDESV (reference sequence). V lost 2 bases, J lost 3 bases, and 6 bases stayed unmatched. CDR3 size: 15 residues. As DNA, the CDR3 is TGTGCCAGCAGCTTAACCGGGACAGGTGACTACGAGCAGTACTTC. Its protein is CASSLTGTGDYEQYF.

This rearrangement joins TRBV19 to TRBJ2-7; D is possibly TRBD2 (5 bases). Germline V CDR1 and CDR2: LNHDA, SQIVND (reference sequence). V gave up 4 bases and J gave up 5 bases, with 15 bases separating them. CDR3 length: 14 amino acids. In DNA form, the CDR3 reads TGTGCCAGTAGTAGCCCTAAGGAGGTCAACGAGCAGTACTTC. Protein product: CASSSPKEVNEQYF. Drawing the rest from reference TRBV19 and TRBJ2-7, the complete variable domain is DGGITQSPKYLFRKEGQNVTLSCEQNLNHDAMYWYRQDPGQGLRLIYYSQIVNDFQKGDIAEGYSVSREKKESFPLTVTSAQKNPTAFYLCASSSPKEVNEQYFGPGTRLTVT.

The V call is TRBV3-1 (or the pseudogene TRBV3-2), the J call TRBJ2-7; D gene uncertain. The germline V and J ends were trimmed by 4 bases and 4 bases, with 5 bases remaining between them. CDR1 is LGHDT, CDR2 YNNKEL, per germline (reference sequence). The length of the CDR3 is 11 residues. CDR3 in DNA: TGTGCCAGCAGCCTCCGTTACGAGCAGTACTTC. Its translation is CASSLRYEQYF.

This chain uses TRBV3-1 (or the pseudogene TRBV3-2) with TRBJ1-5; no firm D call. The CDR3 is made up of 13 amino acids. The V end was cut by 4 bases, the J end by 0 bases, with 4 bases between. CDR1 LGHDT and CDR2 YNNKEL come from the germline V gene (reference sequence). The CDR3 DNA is TGTGCCAGCAGCCTAAATAGCAATCAGCCCCAGCATTTT. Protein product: CASSLNSNQPQHF.

The CDR3 sequence is CASSQGLSGGGGDEQFF. The CDR3 DNA reads TGCGCCAGCAGCCAAGGCCTGTCAGGGGGAGGTGGCGATGAGCAGTTCTTC. This chain connects TRBV4-3 to TRBJ2-1, with a weak D call TRBD1 (7 bases). Looked up from germline, CDR1 is LGHNA and CDR2 is YSLEER. Trimming took off 1 base at V and 8 bases at J, with 21 bases between the two ends. The CDR3 is 17 amino acids.

Here the CDR3 reads CASSPGQGADEQYF. CDR3 coding DNA: TGTGCCAGCAGCCCGGGACAGGGGGCGGACGAGCAGTACTTC. This chain joins TRBV6-2 or TRBV6-3 and TRBJ2-7; 12 positions agree with TRBD1. The germline V gene encodes CDR1 MNHEY and CDR2 SVGEGT. The CDR3 runs to 14 residues. The ends lost 6 bases at V and 5 bases at J; junction bases unmatched: 5.

For the CDR3, the DNA is TGTGCCTGGAAAAGGGGGATCAATAATAATTCACCCCTCCACTTT. Protein: CAWKRGINNNSPLHF. V usage is TRBV30 and J usage is TRBJ1-6; tentatively, D is TRBD1 (6 bases). V was pared by 4 bases and J by 5 bases, with 15 bases between. CDR1 and CDR2 from the germline V gene are GTSNPN and SVGIG (reference sequence). The CDR3 extends over 15 amino acids.

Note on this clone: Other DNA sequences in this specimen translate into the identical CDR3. CDR3 DNA sequence: TGTGCCAGCAGCTATACAGGGGACGAGCAGTACTTC. It translates to CASSYTGDEQYF. The chain has TRBV7-9 and TRBJ2-7; 7 bases agree with TRBD1. The CDR3 sequence is 12 residues long. Trimming took 4 bases from V and 5 from J; bases not matched to a gene: 2. The germline gives CDR1 SEHNR, CDR2 FQNEAQ (reference sequence). The whole variable domain, remainder taken from reference TRBV7-9 and TRBJ2-7, is DTGVSQNPRHKITKRGQNVTFRCDPISEHNRLYWYRQTLGQGPEFLTYFQNEAQLEKSRLLSDRFSAERPKGSFSTLEIQRTEQGDSAMYLCASSYTGDEQYFGPGTRLTVT.

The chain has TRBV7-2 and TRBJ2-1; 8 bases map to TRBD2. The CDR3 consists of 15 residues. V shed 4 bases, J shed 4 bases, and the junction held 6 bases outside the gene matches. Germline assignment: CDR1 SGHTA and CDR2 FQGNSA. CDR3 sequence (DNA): TGTGCCAGCAGCTGGAGTGCGGGAGGTTACAATGAGCAGTTCTTC. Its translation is CASSWSAGGYNEQFF.

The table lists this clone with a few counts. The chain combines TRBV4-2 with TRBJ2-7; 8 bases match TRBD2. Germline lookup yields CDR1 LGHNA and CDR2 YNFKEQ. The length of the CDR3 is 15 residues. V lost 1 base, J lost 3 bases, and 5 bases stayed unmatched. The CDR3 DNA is TGTGCCAGCAGCCAAGCGGACGGGGGGGTCTACGAGCAGTACTTC. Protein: CASSQADGGVYEQYF.

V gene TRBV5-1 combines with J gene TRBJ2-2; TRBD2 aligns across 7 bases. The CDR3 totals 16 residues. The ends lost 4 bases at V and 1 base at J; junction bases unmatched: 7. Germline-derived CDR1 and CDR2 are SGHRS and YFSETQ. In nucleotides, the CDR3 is TGCGCCAGCAGCCCCCTTACTAGCGTGAACACCGGGGAGCTGTTTTTT. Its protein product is CASSPLTSVNTGELFF.

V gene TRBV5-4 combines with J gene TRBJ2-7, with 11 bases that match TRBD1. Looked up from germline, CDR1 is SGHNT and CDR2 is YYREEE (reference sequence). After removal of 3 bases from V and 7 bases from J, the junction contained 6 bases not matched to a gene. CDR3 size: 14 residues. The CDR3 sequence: CASSSRDRGREQYF. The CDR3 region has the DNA TGTGCCAGCAGCTCCCGGGACAGGGGGAGGGAGCAGTACTTC. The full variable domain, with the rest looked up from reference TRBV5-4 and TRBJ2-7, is ETGVTQSPTHLIKTRGQQVTLRCSSQSGHNTVSWYQQALGQGPQFIFQYYREEENGRGNFPPRFSGLQFPNYSSELNVNALELDDSALYLCASSSRDRGREQYFGPGTRLTVT.

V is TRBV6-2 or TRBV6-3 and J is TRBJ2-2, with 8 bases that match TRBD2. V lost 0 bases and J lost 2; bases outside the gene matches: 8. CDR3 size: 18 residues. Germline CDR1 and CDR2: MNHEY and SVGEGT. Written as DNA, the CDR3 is TGTGCCAGCAGTTACTCCGAAAGCGGGGGCGAAAACACCGGGGAGCTGTTTTTT. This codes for CASSYSESGGENTGELFF.

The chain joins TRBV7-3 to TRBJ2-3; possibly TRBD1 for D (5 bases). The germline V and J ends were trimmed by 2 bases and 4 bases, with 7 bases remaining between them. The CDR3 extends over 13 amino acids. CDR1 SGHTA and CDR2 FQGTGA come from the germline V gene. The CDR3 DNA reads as TGTGCCAGCAGCTTACAGGGCTCAGATACGCAGTATTTT. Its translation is CASSLQGSDTQYF. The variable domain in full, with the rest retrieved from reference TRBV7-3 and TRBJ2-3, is GAGVSQTPSNKVTEKGKYVELRCDPISGHTALYWYRQSLGQGPEFLIYFQGTGAADDSGLPNDRFFAVRPEGSVSTLKIQRTERGDSAVYLCASSLQGSDTQYFGPGTRLTVL.

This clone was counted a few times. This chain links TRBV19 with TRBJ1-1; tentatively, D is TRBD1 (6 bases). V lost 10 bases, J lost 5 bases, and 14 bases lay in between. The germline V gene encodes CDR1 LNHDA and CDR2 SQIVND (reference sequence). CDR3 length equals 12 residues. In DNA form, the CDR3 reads TGTGCCACCCGAGAAGGGGGAACTGAAGCTTTCTTT. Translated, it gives CATREGGTEAFF.

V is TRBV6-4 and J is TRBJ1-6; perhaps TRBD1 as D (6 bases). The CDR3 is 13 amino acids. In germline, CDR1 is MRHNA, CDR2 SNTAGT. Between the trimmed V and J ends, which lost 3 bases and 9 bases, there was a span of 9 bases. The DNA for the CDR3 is TGTGCCAGCAGTGAACAGGGCGGTTCACCCCTCCACTTT. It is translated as CASSEQGGSPLHF.

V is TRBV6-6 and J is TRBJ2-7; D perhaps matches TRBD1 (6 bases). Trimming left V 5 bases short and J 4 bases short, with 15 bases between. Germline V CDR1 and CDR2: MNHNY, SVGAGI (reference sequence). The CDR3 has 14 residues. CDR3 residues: CASSPSTGYYEQYF. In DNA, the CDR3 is TGTGCCAGCAGTCCCTCGACAGGATATTACGAGCAGTACTTC.

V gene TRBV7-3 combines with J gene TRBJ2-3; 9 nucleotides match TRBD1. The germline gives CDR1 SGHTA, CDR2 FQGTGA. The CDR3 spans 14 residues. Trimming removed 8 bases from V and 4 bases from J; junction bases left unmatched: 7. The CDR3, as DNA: TGTGCCAGCGCGACAGGGGGATTCCCAGATACGCAGTATTTT. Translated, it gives CASATGGFPDTQYF.

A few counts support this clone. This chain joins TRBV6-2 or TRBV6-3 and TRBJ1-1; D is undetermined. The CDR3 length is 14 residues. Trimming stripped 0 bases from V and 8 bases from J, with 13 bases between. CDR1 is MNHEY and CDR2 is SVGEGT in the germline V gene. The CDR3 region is CASSYSTVGREAFF. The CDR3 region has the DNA TGTGCCAGCAGTTACTCCACAGTGGGTCGGGAAGCTTTCTTT.

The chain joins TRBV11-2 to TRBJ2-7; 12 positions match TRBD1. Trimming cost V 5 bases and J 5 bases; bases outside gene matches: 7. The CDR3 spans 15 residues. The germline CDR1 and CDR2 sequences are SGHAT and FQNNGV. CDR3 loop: CASSHSGTGGHEQYF. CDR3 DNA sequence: TGTGCCAGCAGCCATTCTGGGACAGGGGGCCACGAGCAGTACTTC.

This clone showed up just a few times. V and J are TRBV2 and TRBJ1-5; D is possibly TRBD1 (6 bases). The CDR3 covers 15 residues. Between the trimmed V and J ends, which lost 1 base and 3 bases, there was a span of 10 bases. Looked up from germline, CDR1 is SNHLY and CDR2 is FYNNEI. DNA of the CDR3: TGTGCCAGCAGTGAAGGGACAGCGATCAATCAGCCCCAGCATTTT. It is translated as CASSEGTAINQPQHF.